This T cell receptor (beta chain) was documented in a study of cytomegalovirus exposure and HLA in healthy donors. Findings and limits, study-wide: As a later analysis revealed, most CMV-associated TCR beta chains appeared HLA-restricted. Fewer N-insertions than the roughly 630-donor mean were reportedly shown by an Asian-associated ancestry cluster in a later analysis.

The PCR contained 60 Vbeta and 13 Jbeta primers. Measured with immunoSEQ multiplex PCR; TCRdb has only the in-frame clones, and not every one. The listing contains tens of thousands of clones. As concerns this clone: The antigen remains undetermined.

This CDR3 is 14 amino acids long. Looked up from germline, CDR1 is LNHDA and CDR2 is SQIVND (reference sequence). Trimming stripped 7 bases from V and 3 bases from J, with 13 bases between. The J gene is TRBJ1-5, the V gene TRBV19; possible D gene TRBD1, 5 bases. This sequence originates from a man aged 45-65 years in good health and CMV-seropositive. Specimen: PBMCs. The CDR3 loop reads CASTPGQLNQPQHF. In nucleotides, the CDR3 is TGTGCCAGTACCCCAGGGCAGCTCAATCAGCCCCAGCATTTT.